Following are 6 T cell receptor beta chains from one sample sequenced in a study of T cells after yellow fever vaccination. One entry per CDR3 protein results from TCRdb running MiXCR on the 5' RACE reads. The data show over 250,000 distinct CDR3 sequences, 5.2% seen once. This specimen was CD4+ T cells sorted from PBMCs, taken on the day of the yellow fever booster vaccination. These receptors were obtained from a man aged 18 to 29 who received the YFV17D yellow fever vaccine.

This clonotype was picked up many times. The chain couples TRBV7-2 to TRBJ1-1; D might be TRBD1 (5 bases). Trimming left V 2 bases short and J 1 base short, with 11 bases between. This CDR3 contains 15 residues. CDR1 SGHTA and CDR2 FQGNSA come from the germline V gene. CDR3 protein: CASSLSGGRNTEAFF. CDR3 in DNA: TGTGCCAGCAGCTTAAGTGGGGGGAGGAACACTGAAGCTTTCTTT.

This clonotype was picked up a small number of times. The V gene is TRBV12-3 or TRBV12-4, the J gene TRBJ2-3, with TRBD2 as a possible D gene (5 bases). Trimming pared 3 bases from V and 3 bases from J, leaving 13 bases between. The CDR3 sequence is 15 residues long. CDR3 in amino acids: CASSFVNDYTDTQYF. CDR3 DNA sequence: TGTGCCAGCAGTTTTGTCAACGACTATACAGATACGCAGTATTTT.

The rearrangement uses TRBV3-1 and TRBJ1-6; D uncertain. Trimming removed 3 bases from V and 7 bases from J, with 10 bases in between. The CDR3 covers 14 residues. Germline V gene sequence: CDR1 LGHDT, CDR2 YNNKEL (reference sequence). The DNA for the CDR3 is TGTGCCAGCAGCCATTATACGGAGAATTCACCCCTCCACTTT. Residues: CASSHYTENSPLHF.

The rearrangement links TRBV6-5 to TRBJ2-4; D might be TRBD1 or TRBD2, each matching 6 bases. Trimming took 0 bases from V and 7 from J, leaving 16 bases between them. Germline V CDR1 and CDR2: MNHEY, SVGAGI. The CDR3 runs 16 residues. The CDR3, as DNA: TGTGCCAGCAGTTACTCTCGGTTAGGAGGGGGGAACATTCAGTACTTC. This encodes CASSYSRLGGGNIQYF.

This clonotype was counted ten times or more. This rearrangement joins TRBV29-1 to TRBJ2-3; maybe TRBD1 (6 bases). The germline gives CDR1 SQVTM, CDR2 ANQGSEA. The CDR3 covers 12 residues. V was cut by 4 bases and J by 5 bases, with 10 bases left in between. The CDR3 DNA follows: TGCAGCGTTGCAGGGGCCCGAGATACGCAGTATTTT. Translation: CSVAGARDTQYF.

The table lists this clonotype with many counts. The chain couples TRBV7-3 to TRBJ2-5, with D perhaps matching TRBD2 (5 bases). CDR1 is SGHTA and CDR2 is FQGTGA in the germline V gene. The CDR3 is made up of 13 amino acids. The V end lost 5 bases, the J end lost 7 bases, and 14 bases lay between the germline ends. The CDR3 nucleotides read TGTGCCAGCAGCCCCCGGGGAACTGGGACCCAGTACTTC. It translates to CASSPRGTGTQYF.